The T cell receptor beta chain described here comes from a study of OX40 agonist ivuxolimab in advanced cancers. The study's findings and limits: Clonal expansion from baseline to week 6 occurred in both CD4+ and CD8+ T cells.

Libraries were prepared by immunoSEQ multiplex PCR; TCRdb keeps only in-frame clonotypes and omits some of them. Here the sample spans under 80,000 clones, roughly 85% being singletons. Regarding this clone: Its antigen is unidentified.

CDR1 is DFQATT, CDR2 SNEGSKA, per germline (reference sequence). Between the trimmed V and J ends, which lost 5 bases and 0 bases, there was a span of 4 bases. The CDR3 consists of 11 residues. The origin of this receptor is an adult with an advanced solid tumor such as melanoma, head and neck, liver or kidney cancer. This chain uses TRBV20-1 with TRBJ1-1; D is unclear. Sequencing used CD4+ or CD8+ T cells sorted from blood, obtained in a trial of the OX40 agonist ivuxolimab. Written as DNA, the CDR3 is TGCAGTGCTCCTATGAACACTGAAGCTTTCTTT. It yields the protein CSAPMNTEAFF.